A single sample is the source of the 27 T cell receptor beta chains below, sequenced in a study of blood T cell repertoires in COVID-19. Profiling relied on immunoSEQ multiplex PCR, and the TCRdb table lists in-frame clones only, not all of them. The table has about 430,000 clones, around nine tenths seen once. Sequenced: PBMCs or T cells enriched from blood (not recorded which). Receptors originate from a woman younger than 30 who had been exposed to COVID-19.

This clone was found once. The chain links TRBV3-1 (or the pseudogene TRBV3-2) to TRBJ2-5; weak D call: TRBD2 (5 bases). Germline CDR1 is LGHDT and CDR2 is YNNKEL (reference sequence). The CDR3 runs 15 residues. V shed 2 bases and J shed 2 bases, with 12 bases lying between them. The CDR3, as DNA: TGTGCCAGCAGCCAACAGGAGGTGAATCAAGAGACCCAGTACTTC. Translated: CASSQQEVNQETQYF.

This chain connects TRBV10-3 to TRBJ2-7; tentative D call: TRBD2 (5 bases). Germline V CDR1 and CDR2: ENHRY, SYGVKD. The CDR3 sequence is 14 residues long. Trimming removed 4 bases at V and 3 bases at J, with 13 bases between. CDR3 protein: CAISAKAGNYEQYF. The CDR3, as DNA: TGTGCCATCAGTGCCAAAGCCGGGAACTACGAGCAGTACTTC.

This chain links TRBV21-1 with TRBJ2-7; the D call in the table, TRBD1, was not verified against the DNA. TRBV21-1 is shown as a pseudogene. This CDR3 comprises 13 residues. CDR3 loop: CASSPTGDDEQYF. The DNA of the CDR3 is TGTGCCAGCAGTCCGACAGGGGACGACGAGCAGTACTTC.

This chain links TRBV5-1 with TRBJ1-2; D unresolved. Germline assignment: CDR1 SGHRS and CDR2 YFSETQ. Trimming cost V 6 bases and J 2 bases, with 20 bases left between them. The CDR3 has 16 amino acids. CDR3 DNA sequence: TGCGCCAGCACCCTGGAGGCGAACCGAGCCAACTATGGCTACACCTTC. It specifies CASTLEANRANYGYTF.

The J gene is TRBJ2-7, the V gene TRBV19; 9 bases are shared with TRBD2. V lost 7 bases to trimming and J lost 4 bases; unmatched junction nucleotides: 11. The germline V gene has CDR1 LNHDA and CDR2 SQIVND (reference sequence). The CDR3 length is 15 residues. The CDR3 sequence: CASTPTIAGAYEQYF. The CDR3 DNA reads as TGTGCCAGTACCCCAACAATAGCGGGAGCGTACGAGCAGTACTTC. Complete variable domain (other parts from reference TRBV19 and TRBJ2-7): DGGITQSPKYLFRKEGQNVTLSCEQNLNHDAMYWYRQDPGQGLRLIYYSQIVNDFQKGDIAEGYSVSREKKESFPLTVTSAQKNPTAFYLCASTPTIAGAYEQYFGPGTRLTVT.

The chain carries TRBV24-1 and TRBJ2-7; possibly TRBD1 for D (6 bases). Trimming stripped 2 bases from V and 6 bases from J, with 16 bases between. This CDR3 has 15 residues. Germline values: CDR1 KGHDR, CDR2 SFDVKD. The CDR3 sequence is CATSDYATGQREQYF. The CDR3 nucleotides read TGTGCCACCAGTGATTACGCTACCGGACAGCGCGAGCAGTACTTC.

This clone came up once. The chain carries TRBV19 and TRBJ2-2, with 7 bases aligning to TRBD2. This CDR3 has 15 amino acids. Losses at the gene ends were 2 bases for V and 2 bases for J; bases not matched to a gene: 2. The V gene's germline CDR1 is LNHDA and CDR2 SQIVND (reference sequence). As DNA, the CDR3 is TGTGCCAGTAGTATATGGGGGGGTAACACCGGGGAGCTGTTTTTT. Translated: CASSIWGGNTGELFF. Drawing the rest from reference TRBV19 and TRBJ2-2, the complete variable domain is DGGITQSPKYLFRKEGQNVTLSCEQNLNHDAMYWYRQDPGQGLRLIYYSQIVNDFQKGDIAEGYSVSREKKESFPLTVTSAQKNPTAFYLCASSIWGGNTGELFFGEGSRLTVL.

The V and J genes are TRBV29-1 and TRBJ2-7; 7 bases fit TRBD2. The CDR3 runs 13 residues. V gave up 7 bases and J gave up 3 bases; unmatched junction bases: 9. CDR1 is SQVTM and CDR2 is ANQGSEA in the germline V gene. The CDR3 is CSAREAGDYEQYF. The DNA of the CDR3 is TGCAGCGCCCGGGAGGCGGGAGACTACGAGCAGTACTTC.

This chain uses TRBV7-2 with TRBJ2-7; TRBD1 aligns across 8 bases. Germline loops: CDR1 SGHTA, CDR2 FQGNSA. This CDR3 spans 16 amino acids. V lost 1 base to trimming and J lost 6 bases; unmatched junction nucleotides: 11. The CDR3 coding sequence is TGTGCCAGCAGCTTAGTAGGACAGGGAAGAGGAATCGAGCAGTACTTC. Translating it yields CASSLVGQGRGIEQYF.

This clone was seen only once. The chain employs TRBV25-1 and TRBJ1-2; possibly TRBD1 for D (6 bases). Germline lookup yields CDR1 MGHDK and CDR2 SYGVNS. The CDR3 is made up of 13 amino acids. The V and J ends lost 6 bases and 5 bases respectively, with 13 bases between them. CDR3: CASRTSGQYGYTF. The CDR3, as DNA: TGTGCCAGCAGGACGTCAGGACAGTATGGCTACACCTTC.

The chain combines TRBV19 with TRBJ1-4; perhaps TRBD1 as D (6 bases). Trimming removed 0 bases from V and 6 bases from J, with 20 bases in between. CDR3 length: 18 residues. Looked up from germline, CDR1 is LNHDA and CDR2 is SQIVND (reference sequence). The CDR3 bases are TGTGCCAGTAGTATAGACGCATCGTTGCAGGGGAGGGATGAAAAACTGTTTTTT. This codes for CASSIDASLQGRDEKLFF. The full variable domain, rest sourced from reference TRBV19 and TRBJ1-4, is DGGITQSPKYLFRKEGQNVTLSCEQNLNHDAMYWYRQDPGQGLRLIYYSQIVNDFQKGDIAEGYSVSREKKESFPLTVTSAQKNPTAFYLCASSIDASLQGRDEKLFFGSGTQLSVL.

The rearrangement links TRBV10-3 to TRBJ2-7; a possible D gene is TRBD1 (6 bases). The CDR3 sequence is 15 residues long. The germline CDR1 and CDR2 sequences are ENHRY and SYGVKD. The V end was cut by 4 bases, the J end by 1 base, with 14 bases between. CDR3 DNA sequence: TGTGCCATCAGTGCGGTCACAGGGCTATCCTACGAGCAGTACTTC. This encodes CAISAVTGLSYEQYF.

The chain has TRBV28 and TRBJ2-1, with 12 bases that match TRBD2. Looked up from germline, CDR1 is MDHEN and CDR2 is SYDVKM. CDR3 length: 15 residues. The J segment lost 15 bases and the V segment lost 3 bases, leaving 12 bases of the junction unmatched. The CDR3 DNA follows: TGTGCCAGCAGTTTCGGGGGGCGACTAGCGGGAGCGGGGTTCTTC. It is translated as CASSFGGRLAGAGFF.

This clone was seen a few times. The J gene is TRBJ1-2, the V gene TRBV7-9; no definite D call. The CDR3 is made up of 12 amino acids. V lost 1 base and J lost 4, with 4 bases in between. Looked up from germline, CDR1 is SEHNR and CDR2 is FQNEAQ (reference sequence). The CDR3 spells CASSLGSYGYTF. The DNA of the CDR3 is TGTGCCAGCAGCTTAGGCAGCTATGGCTACACCTTC. The whole variable domain, filled in from reference TRBV7-9 and TRBJ1-2, reads DTGVSQNPRHKITKRGQNVTFRCDPISEHNRLYWYRQTLGQGPEFLTYFQNEAQLEKSRLLSDRFSAERPKGSFSTLEIQRTEQGDSAMYLCASSLGSYGYTFGSGTRLTVV.

This clone was seen only once. The CDR3 protein is CASSLVGQGSGLFF. DNA of the CDR3: TGTGCCAGCAGCTTGGTTGGGCAGGGTAGTGGCCTGTTTTTT. The V gene is TRBV11-2, the J gene TRBJ1-4; D may be TRBD1 (5 bases). The length of the CDR3 is 14 residues. The germline gives CDR1 SGHAT, CDR2 FQNNGV. V was cut by 3 bases and J by 14 bases, with 19 bases left in between.

The table lists this clone with a count of one. V gene TRBV6-5 combines with J gene TRBJ2-7; 10 bases align to TRBD1. CDR3 length: 14 amino acids. The junction had 7 bases not matched to a gene; V was cut back by 6 bases and J by 5 bases. Germline-derived CDR1 and CDR2 are MNHEY and SVGAGI. The CDR3 region is CASSRQGAFDEQYF. CDR3 nucleotide sequence: TGTGCCAGCAGCCGACAGGGGGCCTTTGACGAGCAGTACTTC.

The chain recombines TRBV7-3 with TRBJ2-1, with 8 bases aligning to TRBD2. The CDR3 contains 14 residues. With V trimmed by 1 base and J by 7 bases, 3 bases remained unmatched. From germline, CDR1 is SGHTA and CDR2 FQGTGA. Written as DNA, the CDR3 is TGTGCCAGCAGCTTAAGCGGGGGGCGGAATGAGCAGTTCTTC. Its protein is CASSLSGGRNEQFF. Looking up the rest from reference TRBV7-3 and TRBJ2-1 gives the full variable domain: GAGVSQTPSNKVTEKGKYVELRCDPISGHTALYWYRQSLGQGPEFLIYFQGTGAADDSGLPNDRFFAVRPEGSVSTLKIQRTERGDSAVYLCASSLSGGRNEQFFGPGTRLTVL.

The chain couples TRBV9 to TRBJ2-7; 11 bases are shared with TRBD2. Trimming at V came to 0 bases and at J to 4 bases, leaving 3 bases not matched to a gene. The CDR3 runs to 15 residues. Germline V lookup: CDR1 SGDLS, CDR2 YYNGEE. CDR3 DNA sequence: TGTGCCAGCAGCGTAGGTAGCGGGGGGGCATACGAGCAGTACTTC. The encoded protein is CASSVGSGGAYEQYF. The whole variable domain, filled in from reference TRBV9 and TRBJ2-7, reads DSGVTQTPKHLITATGQRVTLRCSPRSGDLSVYWYQQSLDQGLQFLIQYYNGEERAKGNILERFSAQQFPDLHSELNLSSLELGDSALYFCASSVGSGGAYEQYFGPGTRLTVT.

This clone showed up just once. The V and J genes are TRBV2 and TRBJ2-7; TRBD1 matches at 9 bases. The V gene end was trimmed by 6 bases and the J gene end by 5 bases; junction bases not matched to a gene: 11. CDR3 size: 15 residues. CDR1 and CDR2 from the germline V gene are SNHLY and FYNNEI. The CDR3 nucleotides are TGTGCCAGCAGGCTGGGACAGGGAAGGACCGACGAGCAGTACTTC. This translates into CASRLGQGRTDEQYF.

The V call is TRBV7-8, the J call TRBJ2-7; D is perhaps TRBD1 (6 bases). Trimming took off 5 bases at V and 1 base at J, with 9 bases between the two ends. Looked up from germline, CDR1 is SGHVS and CDR2 is FQNEAQ. The CDR3 is made up of 13 amino acids. This CDR3 reads CASSATGSYEQYF. In DNA, the CDR3 is TGTGCCAGCAGCGCAACAGGGTCCTACGAGCAGTACTTC.

In its sample, this clone was seen once. This specimen includes other DNA sequences encoding the same CDR3. V is TRBV5-1 and J is TRBJ2-2; 7 nucleotides agree with TRBD2. The germline gives CDR1 SGHRS, CDR2 YFSETQ. The CDR3 consists of 16 residues. The V segment lost 0 bases and the J segment 5 bases; nucleotides outside the gene matches: 7. CDR3 sequence: CASSLVAGVGTGELFF. The CDR3, as DNA: TGCGCCAGCAGCTTGGTCGCGGGAGTAGGGACCGGGGAGCTGTTTTTT.

CDR3 bases: TGTGCCAGCAGCCTTTCCCCAGGGGGGAATTCACCCCTCCACTTT. It encodes CASSLSPGGNSPLHF. This rearrangement joins TRBV2 to TRBJ1-6; TRBD1 matches at 7 bases. Germline V lookup: CDR1 SNHLY, CDR2 FYNNEI. The junction had 9 bases not matched to a gene; V was cut back by 6 bases and J by 7 bases. The length of the CDR3 is 15 residues.

The chain joins TRBV6-5 to TRBJ1-2, with a weak D call TRBD1 (6 bases). Looked up from germline, CDR1 is MNHEY and CDR2 is SVGAGI. This CDR3 has 11 residues. The V and J ends lost 5 bases and 8 bases respectively, with 9 bases between them. CDR3: CASSTGQGYTF. CDR3 sequence (DNA): TGTGCCAGCAGTACAGGGCAGGGCTACACCTTC.

The rearrangement uses TRBV5-6 and TRBJ1-1, with 9 bases aligning to TRBD1. Losses at the gene ends were 5 bases for V and 10 bases for J; bases not matched to a gene: 9. Germline-derived CDR1 and CDR2 are SGHDT and YYEEEE. This CDR3 comprises 13 residues. The CDR3 nucleotides read TGTGCCAGCAGGACCCAACAGGGGGCCACAGCTTTCTTT. It codes for CASRTQQGATAFF.

V usage is TRBV2 and J usage is TRBJ2-7, with D unresolved. CDR1 and CDR2 (germline): SNHLY, FYNNEI. The CDR3 has 13 residues. With 2 bases removed from V and 2 bases from J, the gap between germline ends came to 7 bases. The CDR3 spells CASSETTPYEQYF. For the CDR3, the DNA is TGTGCCAGCAGTGAAACGACACCCTACGAGCAGTACTTC.

V is TRBV7-9 and J is TRBJ1-3, with 10 bases identical to TRBD1. The CDR3 is 17 residues long. CDR1 SEHNR and CDR2 FQNEAQ come from the germline V gene (reference sequence). V gave up 5 bases and J gave up 4 bases; unmatched junction bases: 11. CDR3 region: CASSRRGQGESGNTIYF. The CDR3 DNA is TGTGCCAGCAGCCGTCGAGGACAGGGGGAAAGCGGAAACACCATATATTTT.

The rearrangement uses TRBV28 and TRBJ2-2; 9 bases agree with TRBD2. The germline gives CDR1 MDHEN, CDR2 SYDVKM. The junction had 6 bases not matched to a gene; V was cut back by 3 bases and J by 4 bases. CDR3 size: 16 residues. The CDR3 region has the DNA TGTGCCAGCAGTTTCCCCGGACTAGCGCCCACCGGGGAGCTGTTTTTT. Amino acid sequence: CASSFPGLAPTGELFF.